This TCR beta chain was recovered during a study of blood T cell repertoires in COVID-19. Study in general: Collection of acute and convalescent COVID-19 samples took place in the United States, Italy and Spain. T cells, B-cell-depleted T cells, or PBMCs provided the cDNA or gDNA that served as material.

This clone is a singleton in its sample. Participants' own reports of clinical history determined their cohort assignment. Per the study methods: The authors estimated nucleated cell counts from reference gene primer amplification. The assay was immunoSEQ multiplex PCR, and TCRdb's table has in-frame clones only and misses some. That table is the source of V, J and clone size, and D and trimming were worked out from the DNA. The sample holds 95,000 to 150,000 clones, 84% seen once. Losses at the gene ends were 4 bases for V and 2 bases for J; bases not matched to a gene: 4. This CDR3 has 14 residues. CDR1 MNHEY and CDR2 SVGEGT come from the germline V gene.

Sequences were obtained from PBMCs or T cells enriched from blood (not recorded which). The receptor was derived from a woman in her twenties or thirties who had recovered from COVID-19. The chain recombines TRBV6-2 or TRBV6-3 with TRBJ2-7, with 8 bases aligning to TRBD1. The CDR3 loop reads CASSSRDRTYEQYF. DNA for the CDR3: TGTGCCAGCAGTTCCCGGGACAGGACCTACGAGCAGTACTTC.